These 27 T cell receptor beta chains were sequenced from one sample in a study of regulatory T cells in long-lasting Graves disease. Time point meaning: newly diagnosed GD, antithyroid drugs for less than 3 months. Extracted PBMC RNA gave rise to the TCR library. Sequencing libraries for TCR beta were prepared with iRepertoire HTBI primers and Arm-PCR of CDR3 regions. TCRdb re-called the multiplex PCR reads with MiXCR, one entry per CDR3 protein. The data show some 500,000 distinct CDR3 sequences, around an eighth seen once. These data were also filed under a second study, of T cells in Graves' hyperthyroidism and ophthalmopathy.

Sequencing used peripheral blood mononuclear cells (PBMCs), obtained at new diagnosis, from a patient treated with antithyroid drugs. The receptor source for this set is a man aged 30-40 years with Graves disease.

At least ten counts were recorded for this clonotype. CDR3: CASSLKTGGLYGYTF. CDR3 DNA sequence: TGTGCCAGCAGTTTAAAGACAGGGGGCCTCTATGGCTACACCTTC. This sequence joins TRBV12-3 or TRBV12-4 and TRBJ1-2, with 10 bases fitting TRBD1. V lost 2 bases to trimming and J lost 4 bases; unmatched junction nucleotides: 4. The CDR3 consists of 15 residues.

In DNA form, the CDR3 reads TGTGCCAGCAGCGCCGAGGGGCTAGCGGGAGTGCGGGAGCTGTTTTTT. Translation gives CASSAEGLAGVRELFF. The genes are TRBV5-4 and TRBJ2-2; TRBD2 agrees at 10 bases. V was pared by 4 bases and J by 9 bases, with 12 bases of the junction left unmatched. Per the germline V gene, CDR1 is SGHNT and CDR2 is YYREEE (reference sequence). CDR3 length equals 16 residues.

This clonotype was detected a few times. The J gene is TRBJ2-6, the V gene TRBV6-1; D is uncertain. Looked up from germline, CDR1 is MNHNS and CDR2 is SASEGT. Trimming stripped 8 bases from V and 1 base from J, with 12 bases between. The CDR3 is 15 amino acids. As DNA, the CDR3 is TGTGCCAGCCTGTCCTGGAGATCTGGGGCCAACGTCCTGACTTTC. It encodes CASLSWRSGANVLTF.

The rearrangement joins TRBV2 to TRBJ2-5; D is unresolved. The V gene lost 3 bases and the J gene lost 6 bases, with 8 bases spanning the gap. Germline lookup yields CDR1 SNHLY and CDR2 FYNNEI. The CDR3 totals 12 residues. The CDR3 coding sequence is TGTGCCAGCAGTGATAGGTTACAGACCCAGTACTTC. It translates to CASSDRLQTQYF.

This clonotype appeared many times. This CDR3 reads CASRSWQGNTEAFF. Here the CDR3 DNA reads TGTGCCAGTAGAAGTTGGCAGGGGAACACTGAAGCTTTCTTT. This rearrangement joins TRBV19 to TRBJ1-1, with D tentatively TRBD1 (5 bases). The CDR3 extends over 14 amino acids. V dropped 6 bases and J dropped 1 base, with 12 bases sitting between them. Germline-derived CDR1 and CDR2 are LNHDA and SQIVND (reference sequence). The whole variable domain, filled in from reference TRBV19 and TRBJ1-1, reads DGGITQSPKYLFRKEGQNVTLSCEQNLNHDAMYWYRQDPGQGLRLIYYSQIVNDFQKGDIAEGYSVSREKKESFPLTVTSAQKNPTAFYLCASRSWQGNTEAFFGQGTRLTVV.

Details on this clonotype: A much larger clone differs from this one at a single base, so this may be a read error. J is TRBJ2-3 and V is TRBV20-1, with 7 positions matching TRBD2. The J call may be incorrect, as the DNA end agrees better with TRBJ2-1. The germline V gene has CDR1 DFQATT and CDR2 SNEGSKA (reference sequence). The CDR3 spans 14 residues. The CDR3 nucleotides read TGCAGTGCTAGTCGCCTGGGACTAACGAACGAGCAGTTCTTC. Residues: CSASRLGLTNEQFF.

This clonotype was counted ten times or more. V and J are TRBV30 and TRBJ1-3, with D uncertain. Germline CDR1 and CDR2: GTSNPN and SVGIG (reference sequence). The length of the CDR3 is 11 residues. V lost 0 bases and J lost 4, with 1 base in between. CDR3: CAWSVGNTIYF. The CDR3 region has the DNA TGTGCCTGGAGTGTAGGAAACACCATATATTTT.

The CDR3 DNA reads as TGTGCCAGTAGCCAGTATAGGGACAGGGCCCCTGAGCAGTTCTTC. Translated, it gives CASSQYRDRAPEQFF. The chain uses TRBV19 and TRBJ2-1; 9 bases line up with TRBD1. V gave up 6 bases and J gave up 9 bases; unmatched junction bases: 12. CDR1 and CDR2 (germline): LNHDA, SQIVND (reference sequence). This CDR3 is built from 15 residues.

This clonotype was observed a few times. V and J are TRBV4-1 and TRBJ1-2; 10 nucleotides align to TRBD1. Per germline, CDR1 MGHRA and CDR2 YSYEKL. V lost 4 bases to trimming and J lost 8 bases; unmatched junction nucleotides: 7. The CDR3 has 14 residues. CDR3 protein: CASSRDRGRRGYTF. CDR3 bases: TGCGCCAGCAGCCGGGACAGGGGCCGGAGGGGCTACACCTTC.

Concerning this clonotype itself: A read error may produce the germline difference seen at one junction end. V usage is TRBV6-5 and J usage is TRBJ2-7; 9 bases line up with TRBD2. Germline loops: CDR1 MNHEY, CDR2 SVGAGI. This CDR3 is 17 amino acids long. The CDR3, as DNA: TGTGCCAGCTGTTACAAGCGCCTAGCGGGGAGGCCGTACGAGCAGTACTTC. Amino acid sequence: CASCYKRLAGRPYEQYF.

The table lists this clonotype with a few counts. It is likely a read error, because the conserved phenylalanine at the end of the CDR3 is missing. The chain links TRBV9 to TRBJ1-1; the match to TRBD1 covers 11 bases. V was clipped by 6 bases and J by 1 base; unmatched bases: 2. CDR3 size: 14 residues. Germline V gene sequence: CDR1 SGDLS, CDR2 YYNGEE. The CDR3 DNA follows: TGTGCCAGCATGGGGACAGGGGGGAACACTGAAGCTTTCTTG. Translated, it gives CASMGTGGNTEAFL.

The chain couples TRBV6-5 to TRBJ1-1; tentatively, D is TRBD1 (6 bases). CDR3 length: 15 amino acids. The germline V gene encodes CDR1 MNHEY and CDR2 SVGAGI. The V and J ends lost 0 bases and 4 bases respectively, with 12 bases between them. DNA of the CDR3: TGTGCCAGCAGTTACTCAAAGGGGGTGGTCACTGAAGCTTTCTTT. Translation: CASSYSKGVVTEAFF.

This clonotype was seen many times. V is TRBV20-1 and J is TRBJ1-2; D is unclear. The germline gives CDR1 DFQATT, CDR2 SNEGSKA (reference sequence). Deletions cut 0 bases from V and 7 bases from J, with 6 bases between. The CDR3 totals 11 residues. CDR3 loop: CSAREQTGYTF. The DNA of the CDR3 is TGCAGTGCTAGAGAGCAGACTGGCTACACCTTC.

The rearrangement joins TRBV18 to TRBJ2-3; TRBD2 might be the D (6 bases). The length of the CDR3 is 14 residues. The V gene's germline CDR1 is KGHSH and CDR2 LQKENI. Trimming pared 3 bases from V and 10 bases from J, leaving 17 bases between. The CDR3, as DNA: TGTGCCAGCTCACCTTGGGGGGAGAAGAGGGCGCAGTATTTT. It is translated as CASSPWGEKRAQYF.

Only a few counts were recorded for this clonotype. With a much larger clone just one base away, this may be a read error. This CDR3 fails to terminate in the conserved phenylalanine or tryptophan, so it likely reflects a read error. The gene calls are TRBV2 and TRBJ2-1, with TRBD2 matching 8 bases. Germline values: CDR1 SNHLY, CDR2 FYNNEI. This CDR3 is 15 amino acids long. Unmatched junction bases numbered 12, after V lost 8 bases and J lost 6 bases. The CDR3 coding sequence is TGTGCCAGCTCCCGGGAGGGCTCAGGGTCCAATGAGCAGTTCCTC. This encodes CASSREGSGSNEQFL.

The rearrangement joins TRBV6-4 to TRBJ2-1; D remains ambiguous. The CDR3 is made up of 13 amino acids. Trimming stripped 2 bases from V and 6 bases from J, with 8 bases between. Germline CDR1 reads MRHNA; CDR2 reads SNTAGT. Written as DNA, the CDR3 is TGTGCCAGCAGTGACCCAGCGCTCAATGAGCAGTTCTTC. Its translation is CASSDPALNEQFF.

This clonotype was detected many times. The chain carries TRBV27 and TRBJ2-7; TRBD1 matches 8 bases. Germline V gene data show CDR1 as MNHEY and CDR2 as SMNVEV (reference sequence). This CDR3 contains 13 residues. Losses at the gene ends were 6 bases for V and 4 bases for J; bases not matched to a gene: 5. The CDR3: CASSQGQGYEQYF. CDR3 nucleotide sequence: TGTGCCAGCAGCCAAGGACAGGGTTACGAGCAGTACTTC.

This clonotype was seen a few times. The chain is built from TRBV14 and TRBJ2-1, with D tentatively TRBD1 or TRBD2 (5 bases each). CDR3 length: 17 amino acids. Trimming removed 1 base from V and 8 bases from J, with 21 bases in between. CDR1 and CDR2 (germline): SGHDN, FVKESK. CDR3 loop: CASSQVRGTYPLDEQFF. The CDR3 coding sequence is TGTGCCAGCAGCCAAGTTCGAGGGACCTACCCCTTGGATGAGCAGTTCTTC.

Many counts were recorded for this clonotype. The chain combines TRBV3-1 with TRBJ2-2; tentatively, D is TRBD1 (6 bases). V shed 5 bases and J shed 8 bases, with 12 bases lying between them. The CDR3 length is 13 residues. From germline, CDR1 is LGHDT and CDR2 YNNKEL (reference sequence). The CDR3 here is CASSSTGKGELFF. The CDR3 DNA follows: TGTGCCAGCAGCTCCACAGGGAAGGGGGAGCTGTTTTTT.

In its sample, this clonotype was seen a few times. The junction departs from germline at one end; a sequencing error may be responsible. This sequence joins TRBV29-1 and TRBJ2-2, with a weak D call TRBD1 (6 bases). The CDR3 totals 14 residues. Germline CDR1 is SQVTM and CDR2 is ANQGSEA. The CDR3 DNA is TGCAGCGCTACCCAACCCAGGGACACCGGGGAGCCGTTTTTT. Encoded protein: CSATQPRDTGEPFF.

This clonotype turned up a few times. CDR3 sequence reads: CAWGSGRAGEQFF. In nucleotides, the CDR3 is TGTGCCTGGGGGAGCGGGAGGGCCGGTGAGCAGTTCTTC. The chain couples TRBV7-9 to TRBJ2-1, with TRBD2 identical over 10 bases. The length of the CDR3 is 13 residues. Per germline, CDR1 SEHNR and CDR2 FQNEAQ (reference sequence). Trimming at V came to 11 bases and at J to 9 bases, leaving 10 bases not matched to a gene.

Regarding this clonotype: A far larger clone is one nucleotide away, so this likely arose from a read error. V usage is TRBV12-3 or TRBV12-4 and J usage is TRBJ2-1, with 9 bases fitting TRBD2. The closer fit of TRBJ2-5 to the DNA end suggests the J call may be wrong. There are 16 residues in the CDR3. The CDR3 DNA sequence: TGTGCCAGCAGTTTTGTTAGCGGGAGAGGTTCGGAGACCCAGTACTTC. Translated: CASSFVSGRGSETQYF.

The sample holds one count of this clonotype. The chain joins TRBV20-1 to TRBJ2-1, with 7 nucleotides matching TRBD2. Germline assignment: CDR1 DFQATT and CDR2 SNEGSKA (reference sequence). This CDR3 has 17 amino acids. The V gene end was trimmed by 3 bases and the J gene end by 4 bases; junction bases not matched to a gene: 15. The DNA of the CDR3 is TGCAGTGCTAGCACTAGCGCCATAGTAGGCTCATACAATGAGCAGTTCTTC. It codes for CSASTSAIVGSYNEQFF.

This clonotype has a count of ten or more. The chain carries TRBV2 and TRBJ2-7; TRBD1 is a possible D gene (5 bases). Trimming left V 7 bases short and J 0 bases short, with 13 bases between. The germline V gene encodes CDR1 SNHLY and CDR2 FYNNEI. The CDR3 consists of 14 residues. CDR3 sequence: CASIGAKTSYEQYF. The CDR3 DNA reads as TGTGCCAGCATTGGGGCCAAGACCTCCTACGAGCAGTACTTC.

The table lists this clonotype with many counts. As DNA, the CDR3 is TGCAGCGTTGGAGCAATTGAGCAGTTCTTC. As protein: CSVGAIEQFF. The V gene is TRBV29-1, the J gene TRBJ2-1; D is undetermined. The CDR3 extends over 10 amino acids. Trimming cost V 4 bases and J 9 bases, with 7 bases left between them. Per the germline V gene, CDR1 is SQVTM and CDR2 is ANQGSEA.

This clonotype was observed at least ten times. The CDR3 loop is CASSGPALGQRSEAFF. DNA of the CDR3: TGCGCCAGCAGTGGCCCAGCCCTCGGACAGCGGTCTGAAGCTTTCTTT. The chain uses TRBV10-2 and TRBJ1-1; possible D gene TRBD1, 6 bases. CDR1 and CDR2 (germline): WSHSY, SAAADI. Trimming shortened V by 4 bases and J by 6 bases, and 21 bases separated the two germline ends. The CDR3 length is 16 residues.

As DNA, the CDR3 is TGTGCCACAAGCTGGGACGGTAGCAATCAGCCCCAGCATTTT. Translated: CATSWDGSNQPQHF. The rearrangement links TRBV19 to TRBJ1-5; maybe TRBD1 (5 bases). The CDR3 loop spans 14 amino acids. CDR1 and CDR2 (germline): LNHDA, SQIVND (reference sequence). Trimming cost V 10 bases and J 0 bases, with 13 bases left between them.